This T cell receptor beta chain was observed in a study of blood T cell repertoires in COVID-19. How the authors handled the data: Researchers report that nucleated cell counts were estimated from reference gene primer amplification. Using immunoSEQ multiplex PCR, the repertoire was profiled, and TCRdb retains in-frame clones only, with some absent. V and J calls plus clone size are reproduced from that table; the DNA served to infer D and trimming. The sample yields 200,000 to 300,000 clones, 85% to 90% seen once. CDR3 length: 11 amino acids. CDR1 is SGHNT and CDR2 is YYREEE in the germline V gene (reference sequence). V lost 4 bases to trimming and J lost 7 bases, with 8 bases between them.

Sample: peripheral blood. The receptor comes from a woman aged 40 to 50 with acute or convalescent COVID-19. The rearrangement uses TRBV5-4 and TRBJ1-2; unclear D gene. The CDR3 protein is CASSANSGYTF. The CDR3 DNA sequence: TGTGCCAGCAGCGCCAACAGTGGCTACACCTTC.